This TCR beta chain was captured in a study of response to subunit inactivated influenza vaccine. TCRdb recomputed calls from the RT-PCR reads with MiXCR, one row per CDR3 protein. The sample holds 500,000 to 600,000 distinct CDR3 sequences, less than 10% seen once. This clonotype was observed a handful of times. The receptor comes from a man aged 50-75 years who received an inactivated influenza vaccine. The source material was PBMCs from blood, sampled around 25 months after vaccination.

Here the CDR3 reads CSARRQGGAGANVLTF. The CDR3 coding sequence is TGCAGTGCTAGGAGACAGGGCGGGGCTGGGGCCAACGTCCTGACTTTC. The chain is built from TRBV20-1 and TRBJ2-6; tentatively, D is TRBD1 (7 bases). The CDR3 is made up of 16 amino acids. V dropped 3 bases and J dropped 2 bases, with 14 bases sitting between them. Germline CDR1 reads DFQATT; CDR2 reads SNEGSKA (reference sequence).